This T cell receptor (beta chain) was recovered during a study of cytotoxic CD8 clonotypes in ibrutinib-treated CLL. Study-wide background: Patients gave response samples after a median around twelve months of treatment, range 6 to 36. Study-wide results and limits: Under treatment, the uncommon public clonotypes either contracted or remained stable. Researchers report that baseline clonality outpaced age-matched healthy donors and tracked circulating CD8+ T-cell counts. Sampling times differed between sustained-remission and progressing patients.

CDR3 size: 14 residues. Germline CDR1 reads MNHEY; CDR2 reads SMNVEV (reference sequence). The ends were cut back, 3 bases at V and 0 bases at J, with 3 bases in the middle. A note on this clone: Antigen unknown.

Profiled with immunoSEQ multiplex PCR; TCRdb holds only in-frame clones, not every one. This table has more than 25,000 clones, about 78% appearing once. The specimen comprised PBMCs, sampled after 36 months of ibrutinib treatment. V gene TRBV27 combines with J gene TRBJ1-6; D remains ambiguous. The TCR originated in a human donor with chronic lymphocytic leukemia. This CDR3 reads CASSLISYNSPLHF. For the CDR3, the DNA is TGTGCCAGCAGTTTGATCTCCTATAATTCACCCCTCCACTTT.